Presented here are 3 T cell receptor beta chains from one specimen sequenced in a study of T cell changes during pregnancy in multiple sclerosis (dated by TCRdb to about 2019). Library prep was done by the immunoSEQ multiplex PCR assay. TCRdb mirrors the immuneACCESS table, restricted to in-frame sequences. Some clones are absent from its copies; in checked studies, under half trace to an unresolved V gene, and the reason for the others is unknown. In this sample the table shows about 77,000 clones, just over 90% of which occur a single time. The ten largest clonotypes hold 2% to 3% of the sample. The sample was peripheral blood, taken after pregnancy. Source of these receptors: a female donor in good health, enrolled as a control in a pregnancy study.

The chain is built from TRBV11-1 and TRBJ1-6, with 7 nucleotides matching TRBD1. Looked up from germline, CDR1 is SGHAT and CDR2 is FQDESV (reference sequence). V was clipped by 3 bases and J by 7 bases; unmatched bases: 0. The CDR3 length is 13 residues. The chain's CDR3 is CASSLTGNSPLHF. CDR3 in DNA: TGTGCCAGCAGCTTGACAGGGAATTCACCCCTCCACTTT.

On this clone itself: One end of the junction does not line up with germline, which may come from a read error. The genes are TRBV7-2 and TRBJ2-1; 11 bases map to TRBD2. The germline gives CDR1 SGHTA, CDR2 FQGNSA. The CDR3 loop spans 16 amino acids. CDR3 region: CASSLGASGRTHEQFF. The CDR3 nucleotides are TGTGCCAGCAGCCTAGGAGCTAGCGGGAGGACCCATGAGCAATTCTTC. Together with reference TRBV7-2 and TRBJ2-1, the CDR3 gives the full variable domain: GAGVSQSPSNKVTEKGKDVELRCDPISGHTALYWYRQSLGQGLEFLIYFQGNSAPDKSGLPSDRFSAERTGGSVSTLTIQRTQQEDSAVYLCASSLGASGRTHEQFFGPGTRLTVL.

The V and J genes are TRBV11-3 and TRBJ2-3; 7 nucleotides align to TRBD2. V dropped 1 base and J dropped 3; count of bases not matched to a gene: 4. The germline V gene has CDR1 SGHNT and CDR2 YENEEA. The CDR3 contains 15 residues. The CDR3 bases are TGTGCCAGCAGCTTAGGGGGCGGGAGTACAGATACGCAGTATTTT. This translates into CASSLGGGSTDTQYF.